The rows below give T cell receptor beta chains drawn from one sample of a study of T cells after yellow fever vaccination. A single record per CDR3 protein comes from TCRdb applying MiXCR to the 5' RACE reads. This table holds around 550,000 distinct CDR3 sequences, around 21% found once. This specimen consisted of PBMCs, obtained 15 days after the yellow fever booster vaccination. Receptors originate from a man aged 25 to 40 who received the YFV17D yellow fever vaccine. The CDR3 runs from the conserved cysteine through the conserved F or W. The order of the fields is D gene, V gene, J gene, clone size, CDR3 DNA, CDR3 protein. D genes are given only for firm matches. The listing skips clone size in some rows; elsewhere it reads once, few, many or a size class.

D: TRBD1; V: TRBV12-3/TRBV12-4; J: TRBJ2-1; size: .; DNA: TGTGCCAGCAGTCAGAGACAGGGGAAGTTCTTC; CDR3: CASSQRQGKFF
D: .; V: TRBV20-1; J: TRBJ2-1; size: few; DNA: TGCAGTGCTAGACCGTTGGTGAACTATGAGCAGTTCTTC; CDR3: CSARPLVNYEQFF
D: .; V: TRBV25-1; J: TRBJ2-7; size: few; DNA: TGTGCCAGCAGTGAGACAGGCCACTACGAGCAGTACTTC; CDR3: CASSETGHYEQYF
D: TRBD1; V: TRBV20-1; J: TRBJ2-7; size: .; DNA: TGCAGTGCTAGAGATCCTGGACAGGGGTTCAGCGAGCAGTACTTC; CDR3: CSARDPGQGFSEQYF
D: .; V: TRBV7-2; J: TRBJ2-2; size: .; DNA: TGTGCCAGCAGCTACGACAGTATGGGCGGGGAGCTGTTTTTT; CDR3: CASSYDSMGGELFF
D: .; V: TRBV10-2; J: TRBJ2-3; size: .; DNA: TGCGCCAGCAGTGACGGAATTAACACAGATACGCAGTATTTT; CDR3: CASSDGINTDTQYF
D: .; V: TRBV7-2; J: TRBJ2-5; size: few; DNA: TGTGCCAGCAGCTTAAATAGTGTAGCGGCCCAAGAGACCCAGTACTTC; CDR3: CASSLNSVAAQETQYF
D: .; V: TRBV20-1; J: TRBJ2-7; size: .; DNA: TGCAGTGCTCTGTTTGAGGGAGGCTACGAGCAGTACTTC; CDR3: CSALFEGGYEQYF
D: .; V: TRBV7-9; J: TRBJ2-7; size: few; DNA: TGTGCCAGCAGCGCCGACCGGTTGACGAGTGCGGGGTACGAGCAGTACTTC; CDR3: CASSADRLTSAGYEQYF
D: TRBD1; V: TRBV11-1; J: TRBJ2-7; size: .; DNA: TGTGCCAGCAGAGCAGGACAGGGTCCCTACGAGCAGTACTTC; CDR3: CASRAGQGPYEQYF
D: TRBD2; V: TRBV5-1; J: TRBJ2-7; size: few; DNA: TGCGCCAGCAGCCGGGCAGCGGGAGTCTACGAGCAGTACTTC; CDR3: CASSRAAGVYEQYF
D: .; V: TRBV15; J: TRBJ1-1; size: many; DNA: TGTGCCACCAGCAGAGATGCGACTGACATTGAAGCTTTCTTT; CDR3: CATSRDATDIEAFF
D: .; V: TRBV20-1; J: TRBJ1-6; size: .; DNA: TGCAGTGCTAGAGATCGTGGAAGGCAATCACCCCTCCACTTT; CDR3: CSARDRGRQSPLHF
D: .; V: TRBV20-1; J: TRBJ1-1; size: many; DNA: TGCAGTGCCAACAAGGCGCTCTTT; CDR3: CSANKALF
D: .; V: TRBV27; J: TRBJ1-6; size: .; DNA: TGTGCCAGCAGTTTTGGCCTTAATTCACCCCTCCACTTT; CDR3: CASSFGLNSPLHF
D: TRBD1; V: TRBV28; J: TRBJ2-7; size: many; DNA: TGTGCCAGCAGTTCCTATTCCGGGACAGGGTCCTACGAGCAGTACTTC; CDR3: CASSSYSGTGSYEQYF
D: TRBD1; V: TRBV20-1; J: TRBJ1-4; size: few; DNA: TGCAGTACGTACAGGACAGGGAAACTGTTTTTT; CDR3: CSTYRTGKLFF
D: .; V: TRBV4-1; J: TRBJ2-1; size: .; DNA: TGCGCCAGCAGCCAAGACCCTCCAAATAAAAATAATGAGCAGTTCTTC; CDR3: CASSQDPPNKNNEQFF
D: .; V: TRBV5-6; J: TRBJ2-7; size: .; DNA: TGTGCCAGCAGCTTGCCCTCGCTTCTCGAGCAGTACTTC; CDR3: CASSLPSLLEQYF
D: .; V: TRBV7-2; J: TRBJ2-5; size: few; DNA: TGTGCCAGCAGCCACCTCGGTCCGCAAGAGACCCAGTACTTC; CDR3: CASSHLGPQETQYF
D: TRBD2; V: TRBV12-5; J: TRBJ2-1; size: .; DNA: TGTGCTAGTGGTTTCAATCCGGGTCTAGCGGGAGTGAGCGCCTACAATGAGCAGTTCTTC; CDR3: CASGFNPGLAGVSAYNEQFF
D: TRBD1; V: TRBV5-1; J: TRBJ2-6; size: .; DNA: TGCGCCAGCAGCTTGGGACAGGGGGCGCTCGGGGCCAACGTCCTGACTTTC; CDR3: CASSLGQGALGANVLTF
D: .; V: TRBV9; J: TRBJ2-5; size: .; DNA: TGTGCCAGCAGCGTAGGAGGGACCTACCAAGAGACCCAGTACTTC; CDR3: CASSVGGTYQETQYF
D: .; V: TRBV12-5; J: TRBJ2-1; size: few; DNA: TGTGCTAGTGGTTTGGTCCAAGGGCTCCACAATGAGCAGTTCTTC; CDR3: CASGLVQGLHNEQFF
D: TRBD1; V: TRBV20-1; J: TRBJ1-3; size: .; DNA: TGCAGTGCAGCCGGACAGGGTGGAAACACCATATATTTT; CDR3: CSAAGQGGNTIYF
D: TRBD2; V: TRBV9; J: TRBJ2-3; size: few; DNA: TGTGCCAGCAGCGTAGGGACTAGCCCAGATACGCAGTATTTT; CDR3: CASSVGTSPDTQYF
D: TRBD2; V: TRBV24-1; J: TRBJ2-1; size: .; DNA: TGTGCCCAGGGAGGGAATGGTTCTAGGTCCTACAATGAGCAGTTCTTC; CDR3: CAQGGNGSRSYNEQFF
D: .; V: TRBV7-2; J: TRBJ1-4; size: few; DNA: TGTGCCAGCAGCCAATCAGGAAGGGTATCGGAAAAACTGTTTTTT; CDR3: CASSQSGRVSEKLFF
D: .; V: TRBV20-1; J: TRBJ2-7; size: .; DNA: TGCAGTGCCAGAGGACTAAATGCCCACGAGCAGTACTTC; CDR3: CSARGLNAHEQYF
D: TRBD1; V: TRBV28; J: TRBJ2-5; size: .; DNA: TGTGCCAGCAAGGCCAGGGGGCTGCAAGAGACCCAGTACTTC; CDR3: CASKARGLQETQYF
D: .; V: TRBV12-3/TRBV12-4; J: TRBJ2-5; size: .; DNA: TGTGCCAGCCGAGCTGATAGGGCGGGAGAGACCCAGTACTTC; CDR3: CASRADRAGETQYF
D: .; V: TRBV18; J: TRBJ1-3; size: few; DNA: TGTGCCAGCTCAGCCGGGACTGGCTCTGGAAACACCATATATTTT; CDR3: CASSAGTGSGNTIYF
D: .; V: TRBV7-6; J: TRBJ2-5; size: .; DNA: TGTGCCAGCAGCTTAGCTCAGGGTGGGGAGACCCAGTACTTC; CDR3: CASSLAQGGETQYF
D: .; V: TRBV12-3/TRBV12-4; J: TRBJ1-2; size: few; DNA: TGTGCCAGCAGTTTAGGGGCCGATTATGGCTACACCTTC; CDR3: CASSLGADYGYTF
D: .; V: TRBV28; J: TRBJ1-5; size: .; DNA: TGTGCCAGCAGTTTATTATTAGGCAATCAGCCCCAGCATTTT; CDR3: CASSLLLGNQPQHF
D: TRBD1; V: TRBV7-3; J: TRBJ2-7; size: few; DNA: TGTGCCAGCCTCGTCTTCGTATTGCGACAGGGTCCTTCCTACGAGCAGTACTTC; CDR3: CASLVFVLRQGPSYEQYF
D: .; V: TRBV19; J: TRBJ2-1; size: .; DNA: TGTGCCACCGGTAGGATGCCGTTTGAGCAGTTCTTC; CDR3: CATGRMPFEQFF
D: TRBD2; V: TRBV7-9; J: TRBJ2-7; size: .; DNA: TGTGCCAGCAGCCGGGCCGCCGGGACTAGTCTCTACGAGCAGTACTTC; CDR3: CASSRAAGTSLYEQYF
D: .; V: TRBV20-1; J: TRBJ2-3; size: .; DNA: TGCAGTGCTAGGAAAAATACACCATACACAGATACGCAGTATTTT; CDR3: CSARKNTPYTDTQYF
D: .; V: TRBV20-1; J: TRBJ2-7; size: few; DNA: TGCAGTGCTAGAGCACCGGCGGGGACAGCACACTACGAGCAGTACTTC; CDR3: CSARAPAGTAHYEQYF
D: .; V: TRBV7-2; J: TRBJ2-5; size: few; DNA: TGTGCCAGCAGTTTGAGGCGGCGGACTCAAGAGACCCAGTACTTC; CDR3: CASSLRRRTQETQYF
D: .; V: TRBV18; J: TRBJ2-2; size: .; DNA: TGTGCCAGCTCACCACGTCCACCTCCCGGGGAGCTGTTTTTT; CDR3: CASSPRPPPGELFF
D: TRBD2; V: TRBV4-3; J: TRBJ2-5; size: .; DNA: TGCGCCAGCAGCCAAGATCTTTTGAGTAGCGGGAGTTCCCAGTACTTC; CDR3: CASSQDLLSSGSSQYF
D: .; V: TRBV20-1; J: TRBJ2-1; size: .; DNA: TGCAGTGCGACCCGTCCGAATGAGCAGTTCTTC; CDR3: CSATRPNEQFF
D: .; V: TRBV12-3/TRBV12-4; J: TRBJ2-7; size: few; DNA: TGTGCCAGCAATCTCTTGTCGGGCCGCGAGCAGTACTTC; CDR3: CASNLLSGREQYF
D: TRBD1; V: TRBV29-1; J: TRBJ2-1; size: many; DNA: TGCAGCGGTAGACAGGGGCAGTTAGTTAATGAGCAGTTCTTC; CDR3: CSGRQGQLVNEQFF
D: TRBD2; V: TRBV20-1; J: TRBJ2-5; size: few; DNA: TGCAGTGCTGTAGCGGGGGAGACCCAGTACTTC; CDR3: CSAVAGETQYF
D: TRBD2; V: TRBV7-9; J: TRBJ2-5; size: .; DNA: TGTGCCAGCAGCCGACTAGCGGGATCACAAGAGGAGACCCAGTACTTC; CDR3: CASSRLAGSQEETQYF
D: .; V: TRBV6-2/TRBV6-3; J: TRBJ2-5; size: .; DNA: TGTGCCAGCAGCGTAAAAGAGACCCAGTGCTTC; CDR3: CASSVKETQCF
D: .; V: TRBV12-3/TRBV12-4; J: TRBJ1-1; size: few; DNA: TGTGCCAGCAGTTTCTCGGGGATGAACACTGAAGCTTTCTTT; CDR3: CASSFSGMNTEAFF
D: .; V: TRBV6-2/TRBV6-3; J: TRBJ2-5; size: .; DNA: TGTGCCAGCAGTTACTCCCGGGGGGCTAGCGTTCAAGAGACCCAGTACTTC; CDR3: CASSYSRGASVQETQYF
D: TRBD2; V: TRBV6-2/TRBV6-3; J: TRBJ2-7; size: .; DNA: TGTGCCAGCAGTTACTACCCCGGGGAGCGGGGATACGAGCAGTACTTC; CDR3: CASSYYPGERGYEQYF
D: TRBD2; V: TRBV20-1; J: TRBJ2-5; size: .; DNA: TGCAGTGCAACCCTAGCGGGAGGAGAGACCCAGTACTTC; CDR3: CSATLAGGETQYF
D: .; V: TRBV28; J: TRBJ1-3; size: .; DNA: TGTGCCAGCAGTTTGCGCCGGCCAAACACCATATATTTT; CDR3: CASSLRRPNTIYF
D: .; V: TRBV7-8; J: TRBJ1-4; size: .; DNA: TGTGCCAGCAGCTTAGCGGCCCGAGGAGAAAAACTGTTTTTT; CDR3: CASSLAARGEKLFF
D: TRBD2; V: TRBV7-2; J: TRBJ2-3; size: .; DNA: TGTGCCAGCAGCCTCGGGCGGGAGCGCGGCACAGATACGCAGTATTTT; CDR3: CASSLGRERGTDTQYF
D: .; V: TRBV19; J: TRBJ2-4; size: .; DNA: TGTGCCAGTTCCAAGTGGGATGGGACCAAAAACATTCAGTACTTC; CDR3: CASSKWDGTKNIQYF
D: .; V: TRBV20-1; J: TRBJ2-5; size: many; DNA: TGCAGTGCTGGAAGGGCCATCGGGGGAGAGACCCAGTACTTC; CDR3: CSAGRAIGGETQYF
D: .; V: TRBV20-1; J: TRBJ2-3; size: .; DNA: TGCAGTGCGCCAATCACAGATACGCAGTATTTT; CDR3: CSAPITDTQYF
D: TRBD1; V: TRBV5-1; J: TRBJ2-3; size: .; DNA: TGCGCCAGTTACAGGGGGCGAACAGATACGCAGTATTTT; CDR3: CASYRGRTDTQYF